Listed below are T cell receptor beta chains from one sample, sequenced in a study of shared clonotypes between healthy human individuals. Some clones are missing from TCRdb's copy, which holds only in-frame ones; the method was immunoSEQ multiplex PCR. Counted here are approximately 2,300,000 clones, 92% occurring once; the ten biggest clones make up 0.37%. Sequencing was carried out using naive CD4+ T cells from PBMCs. These receptors all stem from a man between 18 and 29 years old in good health. Some clones in this sample may be carry-over from other donors' samples. Each CDR3 is given with its conserved first and last residue. The order of the fields is D gene, J gene, V gene, clone size, CDR3 protein, CDR3 DNA. D genes are given only for firm matches. Clone size is given for some rows only: seen once, a few or many times, or a class if the clone is expanded.

d_gene: TRBD2
j_gene: TRBJ2-3
v_gene: TRBV7-9
abundance: once
CDR3aa: CASSLALIGGRPYDTQYF
CDR3nt: TGTGCCAGCAGCTTAGCGCTCATAGGCGGGAGGCCGTATGATACGCAGTATTTT

d_gene: TRBD1
j_gene: TRBJ2-2
v_gene: TRBV5-6
abundance: -
CDR3aa: CASSPFGTGFSGELFF
CDR3nt: TGTGCCAGCAGCCCGTTCGGGACAGGGTTCAGCGGGGAGCTGTTTTTT

d_gene: TRBD1
j_gene: TRBJ1-2
v_gene: TRBV28
abundance: -
CDR3aa: CASSYTLVQGGYGYTF
CDR3nt: TGTGCCAGCAGTTATACTCTCGTACAGGGGGGTTATGGCTACACCTTC

d_gene: TRBD2
j_gene: TRBJ2-1
v_gene: TRBV7-6
abundance: few
CDR3aa: CASSTSGSSYNEQFF
CDR3nt: TGTGCCAGCAGCACTAGCGGGAGCTCCTACAATGAGCAGTTCTTC

d_gene: -
j_gene: TRBJ2-2
v_gene: TRBV9
abundance: -
CDR3aa: CASSVLSGGSAGELLF
CDR3nt: TGTGCCAGCAGCGTCCTTAGCGGAGGGAGTGCCGGGGAGCTGTTATTT

d_gene: -
j_gene: TRBJ1-2
v_gene: TRBV28
abundance: -
CDR3aa: CASSSGDRAYGYTF
CDR3nt: TGTGCCAGCAGCTCCGGGGACCGTGCCTATGGCTACACCTTC

d_gene: TRBD1
j_gene: TRBJ2-4
v_gene: TRBV6-1
abundance: -
CDR3aa: CASSDGTGYDIQYF
CDR3nt: TGTGCCAGCAGTGACGGGACAGGGTATGACATTCAGTACTTC

d_gene: TRBD2
j_gene: TRBJ2-7
v_gene: TRBV27
abundance: -
CDR3aa: CASSSSGGWYEQYF
CDR3nt: TGTGCCAGCAGTTCGTCCGGGGGGTGGTACGAGCAGTACTTC

d_gene: -
j_gene: TRBJ2-7
v_gene: TRBV19
abundance: -
CDR3aa: CASSRGGAYEQYF
CDR3nt: TGTGCCAGTAGTCGTGGAGGGGCCTACGAGCAGTACTTC

d_gene: -
j_gene: TRBJ2-1
v_gene: TRBV7-6
abundance: -
CDR3aa: CASSPGGWENSYNEQFF
CDR3nt: TGTGCCAGCAGCCCCGGCGGGTGGGAGAACTCCTACAATGAGCAGTTCTTC

d_gene: -
j_gene: TRBJ2-7
v_gene: TRBV28
abundance: -
CDR3aa: CASSPSGRTLLRDF
CDR3nt: TGTGCCAGCAGTCCCTCGGGGCGTACTCTTTTAAGGGACTTC

d_gene: TRBD1
j_gene: TRBJ2-3
v_gene: TRBV28
abundance: -
CDR3aa: CASSLWTGPDTQYF
CDR3nt: TGTGCCAGCAGCTTATGGACAGGGCCAGATACGCAGTATTTT

d_gene: -
j_gene: TRBJ2-6
v_gene: TRBV6-1
abundance: -
CDR3aa: CATYRETTGANVLTF
CDR3nt: TGTGCCACCTACAGGGAAACCACTGGGGCCAACGTCCTGACTTTC

d_gene: -
j_gene: TRBJ1-1
v_gene: TRBV18
abundance: -
CDR3aa: CASSPGIGAPNTEAFF
CDR3nt: TGTGCCAGCTCACCAGGTATCGGGGCCCCGAACACTGAAGCTTTCTTT

d_gene: -
j_gene: TRBJ2-1
v_gene: TRBV6-5
abundance: -
CDR3aa: CASSYSSSGDTSKQFF
CDR3nt: TGTGCCAGCAGTTACTCTTCCAGCGGGGACACCTCAAAACAGTTCTTC